Below, 2 T cell receptor beta chains from the same sample are listed, as sequenced in a study of blood T cell repertoires in COVID-19. This table comes from immunoSEQ multiplex PCR, and its TCRdb copy is limited to in-frame clones, with some not included. The repertoire has more than 95,000 clones, 65% to 90% of them found once; the top ten carry 4% to 5.5%. Specimen: peripheral blood. Receptors originate from a man in his sixties with acute or convalescent COVID-19.

As to this clone: Different DNA sequences within this sample yield the same CDR3. The chain joins TRBV18 to TRBJ1-4, with 10 bases identical to TRBD1. Trimming cost V 6 bases and J 7 bases; bases outside gene matches: 5. CDR3 size: 14 residues. The germline V gene has CDR1 KGHSH and CDR2 LQKENI. The CDR3 here is CASSPGDRGEKLFF. CDR3 sequence (DNA): TGTGCCAGCTCCCCGGGGGACAGGGGTGAAAAACTGTTTTTT. Combining the CDR3 with reference TRBV18 and TRBJ1-4 gives the whole variable domain NAGVMQNPRHLVRRRGQEARLRCSPMKGHSHVYWYRQLPEEGLKFMVYLQKENIIDESGMPKERFSAEFPKEGPSILRIQQVVRGDSAAYFCASSPGDRGEKLFFGSGTQLSVL.

This clone occurred once. The chain recombines TRBV4-1 with TRBJ1-2, with TRBD1 matching over 11 bases. There are 20 residues in the CDR3. Losses at the gene ends were 2 bases for V and 1 base for J; bases not matched to a gene: 15. Germline V gene lookup returns CDR1 MGHRA and CDR2 YSYEKL. The CDR3 bases are TGCGCCAGCAGCCAAAACCCCCGCGGACAGGGGGCGGACCTTAACTATGGCTACACCTTC. Translation gives CASSQNPRGQGADLNYGYTF.